This T cell receptor (beta chain) appears in the sequencing data of a study of CD8 T cells in ankylosing spondylitis. Whole-study results and caveats: Seemingly characteristic of ankylosing spondylitis blood was a TCR beta motif consisting of about 8 highly homologous variants.

This clonotype came up a few times. Its antigen is not known. Germline V lookup: CDR1 SQVTM, CDR2 ANQGSEA. CDR3 size: 13 residues. The trim removed 3 bases at V and 4 bases at J, leaving 2 bases unmatched. TCRdb re-analysed the 5' RACE reads in MiXCR, keeping a single row per CDR3 protein. The repertoire holds 310,000 or so distinct CDR3 sequences, 20% seen once, with roughly 8.3% in the top ten. The gene calls are TRBV29-1 and TRBJ1-2; 10 bases line up with TRBD1. This clonotype was obtained from a male donor with ankylosing spondylitis or in good health (not recorded which). Sequenced input: blood, either unsorted or a sorted T cell fraction (not recorded which). The CDR3 DNA is TGCAGCGTTGACTGGGACAGGGGCTATGGCTACACCTTC. It codes for CSVDWDRGYGYTF. Using reference TRBV29-1 and TRBJ1-2 for the parts outside the CDR3, the full variable domain is SAVISQKPSRDICQRGTSLTIQCQVDSQVTMMFWYRQQPGQSLTLIATANQGSEATYESGFVIDKFPISRPNLTFSTLTVSNMSPEDSSIYLCSVDWDRGYGYTFGSGTRLTVV.